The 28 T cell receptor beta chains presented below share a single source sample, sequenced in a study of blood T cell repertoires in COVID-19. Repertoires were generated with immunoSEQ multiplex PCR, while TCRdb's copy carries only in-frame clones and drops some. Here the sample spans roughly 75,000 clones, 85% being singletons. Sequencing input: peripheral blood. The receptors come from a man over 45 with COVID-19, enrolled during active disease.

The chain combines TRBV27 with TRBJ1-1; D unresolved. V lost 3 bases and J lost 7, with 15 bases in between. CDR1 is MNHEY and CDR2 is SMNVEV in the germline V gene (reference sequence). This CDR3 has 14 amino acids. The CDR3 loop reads CASSFLSRVNEAFF. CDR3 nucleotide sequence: TGTGCCAGCAGTTTTTTATCGAGGGTGAATGAAGCTTTCTTT.

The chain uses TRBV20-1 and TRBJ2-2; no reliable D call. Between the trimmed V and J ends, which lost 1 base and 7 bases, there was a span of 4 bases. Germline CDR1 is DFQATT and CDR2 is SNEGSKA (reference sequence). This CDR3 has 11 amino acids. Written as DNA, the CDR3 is TGCAGTGCTAGAGTCGTCGGGGAGCTGTTTTTT. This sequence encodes CSARVVGELFF.

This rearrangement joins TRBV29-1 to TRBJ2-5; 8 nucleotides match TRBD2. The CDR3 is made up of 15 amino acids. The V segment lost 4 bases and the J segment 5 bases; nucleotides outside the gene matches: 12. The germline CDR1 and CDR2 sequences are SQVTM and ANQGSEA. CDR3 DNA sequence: TGCAGCGTTGTTGGGTTAGCGGGAACGGGGGAGACCCAGTACTTC. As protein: CSVVGLAGTGETQYF.

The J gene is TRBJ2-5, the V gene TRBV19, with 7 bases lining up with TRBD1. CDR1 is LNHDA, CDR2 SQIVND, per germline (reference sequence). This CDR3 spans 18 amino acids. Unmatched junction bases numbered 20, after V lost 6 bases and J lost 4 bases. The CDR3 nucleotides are TGTGCCAGTAGACCCTCAGGGGGAGCTAGGCCCGAGGGAGAGACCCAGTACTTC. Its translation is CASRPSGGARPEGETQYF.

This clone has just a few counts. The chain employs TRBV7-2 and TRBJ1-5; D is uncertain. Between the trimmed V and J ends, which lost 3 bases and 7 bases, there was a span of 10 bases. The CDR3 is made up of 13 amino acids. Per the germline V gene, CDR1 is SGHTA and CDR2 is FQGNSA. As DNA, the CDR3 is TGTGCCAGCAGCTTGTATTTTTCCCAGCCCCAGCATTTT. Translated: CASSLYFSQPQHF. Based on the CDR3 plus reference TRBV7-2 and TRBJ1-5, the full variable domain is GAGVSQSPSNKVTEKGKDVELRCDPISGHTALYWYRQSLGQGLEFLIYFQGNSAPDKSGLPSDRFSAERTGGSVSTLTIQRTQQEDSAVYLCASSLYFSQPQHFGDGTRLSIL.

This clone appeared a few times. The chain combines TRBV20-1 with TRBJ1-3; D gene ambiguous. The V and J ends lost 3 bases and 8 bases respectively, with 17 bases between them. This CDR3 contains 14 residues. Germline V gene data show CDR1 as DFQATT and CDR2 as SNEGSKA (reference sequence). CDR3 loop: CSASFEATSDTIYF. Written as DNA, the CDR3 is TGCAGTGCTAGTTTTGAGGCTACCTCGGACACCATATATTTT.

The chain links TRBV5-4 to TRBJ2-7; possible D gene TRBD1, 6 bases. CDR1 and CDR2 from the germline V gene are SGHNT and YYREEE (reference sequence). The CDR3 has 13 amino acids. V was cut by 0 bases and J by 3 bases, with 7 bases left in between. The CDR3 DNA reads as TGTGCCAGCAGCTTGGTGGACAGCTACGAGCAGTACTTC. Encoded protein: CASSLVDSYEQYF.

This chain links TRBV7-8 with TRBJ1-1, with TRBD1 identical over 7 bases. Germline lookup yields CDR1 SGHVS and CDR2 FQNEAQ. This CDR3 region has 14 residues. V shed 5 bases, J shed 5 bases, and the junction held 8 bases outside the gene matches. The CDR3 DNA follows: TGTGCCAGCAGCCAGGGGGGGACATATACTGAAGCTTTCTTT. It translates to CASSQGGTYTEAFF.

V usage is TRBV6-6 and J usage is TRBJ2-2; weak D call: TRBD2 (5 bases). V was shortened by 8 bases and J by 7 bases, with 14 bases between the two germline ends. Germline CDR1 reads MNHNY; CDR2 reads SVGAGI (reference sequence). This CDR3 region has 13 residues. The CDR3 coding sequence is TGTGCCAGCGGGAGAGGAGACGACGGGGAGCTGTTTTTT. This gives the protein CASGRGDDGELFF.

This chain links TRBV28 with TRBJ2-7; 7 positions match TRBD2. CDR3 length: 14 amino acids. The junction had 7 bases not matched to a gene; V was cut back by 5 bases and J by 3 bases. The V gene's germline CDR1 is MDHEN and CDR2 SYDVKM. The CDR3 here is CASSNSGPYYEQYF. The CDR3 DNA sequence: TGTGCCAGCAGTAATAGCGGGCCGTACTACGAGCAGTACTTC.

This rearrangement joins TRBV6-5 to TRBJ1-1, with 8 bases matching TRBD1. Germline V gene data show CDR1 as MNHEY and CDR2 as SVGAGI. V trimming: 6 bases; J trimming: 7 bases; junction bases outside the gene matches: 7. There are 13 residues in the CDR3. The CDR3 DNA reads TGTGCCAGCAGGCTTCAGGGGGCATTTGAAGCTTTCTTT. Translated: CASRLQGAFEAFF.

The CDR3 region is CAIKRQLLDGYTF. CDR3 nucleotide sequence: TGTGCCATCAAGAGGCAGCTATTGGATGGCTACACCTTC. The J gene is TRBJ1-2, the V gene TRBV10-3; D is ambiguous. Trimming removed 7 bases at V and 6 bases at J, with 15 bases between. This CDR3 spans 13 amino acids. The germline V gene encodes CDR1 ENHRY and CDR2 SYGVKD.

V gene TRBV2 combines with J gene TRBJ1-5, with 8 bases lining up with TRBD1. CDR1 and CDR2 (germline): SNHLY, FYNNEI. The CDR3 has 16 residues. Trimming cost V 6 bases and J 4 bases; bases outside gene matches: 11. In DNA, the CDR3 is TGTGCCAGCAGGAGGGGGGCAGGGGGCCTTAATCAGCCCCAGCATTTT. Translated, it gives CASRRGAGGLNQPQHF.

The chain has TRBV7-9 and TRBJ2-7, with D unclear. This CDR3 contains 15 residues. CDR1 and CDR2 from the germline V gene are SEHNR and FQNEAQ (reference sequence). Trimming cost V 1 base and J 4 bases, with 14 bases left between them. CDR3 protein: CASSLGARYGYEQYF. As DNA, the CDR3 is TGTGCCAGCAGCTTAGGGGCACGTTATGGGTACGAGCAGTACTTC.

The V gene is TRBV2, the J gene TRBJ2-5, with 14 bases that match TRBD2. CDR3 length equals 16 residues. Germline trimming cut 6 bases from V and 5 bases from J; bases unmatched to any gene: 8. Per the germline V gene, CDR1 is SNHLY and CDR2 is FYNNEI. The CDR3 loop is CASSGTSGSSRETQYF. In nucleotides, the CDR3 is TGTGCCAGCAGCGGGACTAGCGGGAGTTCGAGGGAGACCCAGTACTTC.

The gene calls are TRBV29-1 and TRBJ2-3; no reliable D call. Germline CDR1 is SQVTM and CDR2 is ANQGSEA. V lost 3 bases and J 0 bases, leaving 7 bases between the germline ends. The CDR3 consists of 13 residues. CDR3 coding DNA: TGCAGCGTTGATTCTGAGAGCACAGATACGCAGTATTTT. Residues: CSVDSESTDTQYF.

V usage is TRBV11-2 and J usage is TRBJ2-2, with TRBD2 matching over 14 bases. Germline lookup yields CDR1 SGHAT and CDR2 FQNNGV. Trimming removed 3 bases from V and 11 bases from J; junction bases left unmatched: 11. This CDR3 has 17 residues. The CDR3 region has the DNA TGTGCCAGCAGCTTGGGTAGACTAGCGGGAGGGCCGAGAGAGCTGTTTTTT. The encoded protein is CASSLGRLAGGPRELFF.

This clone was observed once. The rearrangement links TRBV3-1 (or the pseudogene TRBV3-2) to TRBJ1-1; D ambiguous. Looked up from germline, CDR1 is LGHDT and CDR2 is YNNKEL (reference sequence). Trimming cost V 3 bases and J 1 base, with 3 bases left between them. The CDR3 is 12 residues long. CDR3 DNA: TGTGCCAGCAGCCACAGGAACACTGAAGCTTTCTTT. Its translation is CASSHRNTEAFF.

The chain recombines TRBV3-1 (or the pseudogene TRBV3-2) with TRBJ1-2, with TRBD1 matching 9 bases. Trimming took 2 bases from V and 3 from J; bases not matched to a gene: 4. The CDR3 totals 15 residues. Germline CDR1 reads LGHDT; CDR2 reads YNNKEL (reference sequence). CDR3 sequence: CASSQTQGAYYGYTF. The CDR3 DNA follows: TGTGCCAGCAGCCAAACACAGGGGGCATACTATGGCTACACCTTC.

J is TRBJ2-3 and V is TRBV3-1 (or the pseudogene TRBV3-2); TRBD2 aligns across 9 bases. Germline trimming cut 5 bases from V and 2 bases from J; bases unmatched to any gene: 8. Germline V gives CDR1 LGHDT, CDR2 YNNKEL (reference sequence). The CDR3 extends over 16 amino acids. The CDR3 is CASSTRLAEATDTQYF. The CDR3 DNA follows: TGTGCCAGCAGCACCAGACTAGCGGAGGCCACAGATACGCAGTATTTT.

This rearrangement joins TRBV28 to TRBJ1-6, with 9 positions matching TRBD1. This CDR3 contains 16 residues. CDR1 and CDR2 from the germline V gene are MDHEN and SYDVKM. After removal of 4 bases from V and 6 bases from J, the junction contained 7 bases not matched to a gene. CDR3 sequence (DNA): TGTGCCAGCAGTTCGAGGACAGGGGTGGGTAATTCACCCCTCCACTTT. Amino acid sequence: CASSSRTGVGNSPLHF.

CDR3 bases: TGTGCCAGCAGCCAAGGGGTCCGGGTGACCCAGTACTTC. It codes for CASSQGVRVTQYF. The chain recombines TRBV14 with TRBJ2-5; D is ambiguous. Trimming removed 1 base from V and 7 bases from J, with 10 bases in between. Germline V CDR1 and CDR2: SGHDN, FVKESK. The CDR3 sequence is 13 residues long.

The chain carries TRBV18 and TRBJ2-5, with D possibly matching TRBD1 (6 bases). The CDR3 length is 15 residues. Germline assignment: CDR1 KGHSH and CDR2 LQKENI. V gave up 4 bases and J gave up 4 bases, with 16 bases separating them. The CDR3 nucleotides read TGTGCCAGCTCACTGGGGGCCGTCCGGCGAGAGACCCAGTACTTC. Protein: CASSLGAVRRETQYF.

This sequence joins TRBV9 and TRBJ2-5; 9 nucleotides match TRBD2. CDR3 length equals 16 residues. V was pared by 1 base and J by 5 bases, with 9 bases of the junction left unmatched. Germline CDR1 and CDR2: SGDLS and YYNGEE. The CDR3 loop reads CASSVKDGSGGETQYF. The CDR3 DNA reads TGTGCCAGCAGCGTAAAAGACGGGAGCGGGGGGGAGACCCAGTACTTC.

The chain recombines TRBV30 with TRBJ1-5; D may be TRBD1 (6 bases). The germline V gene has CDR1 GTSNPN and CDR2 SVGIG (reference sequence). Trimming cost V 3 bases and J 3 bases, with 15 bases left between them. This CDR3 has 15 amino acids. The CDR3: CAWSPRGGPNQPQHF. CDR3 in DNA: TGTGCCTGGAGCCCAAGGGGGGGCCCCAATCAGCCCCAGCATTTT.

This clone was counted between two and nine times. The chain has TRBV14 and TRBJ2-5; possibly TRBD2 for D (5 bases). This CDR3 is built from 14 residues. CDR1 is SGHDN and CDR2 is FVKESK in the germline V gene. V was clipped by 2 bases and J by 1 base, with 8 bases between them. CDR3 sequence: CASSQIRGQETQYF. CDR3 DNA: TGTGCCAGCAGCCAAATTCGGGGCCAAGAGACCCAGTACTTC.

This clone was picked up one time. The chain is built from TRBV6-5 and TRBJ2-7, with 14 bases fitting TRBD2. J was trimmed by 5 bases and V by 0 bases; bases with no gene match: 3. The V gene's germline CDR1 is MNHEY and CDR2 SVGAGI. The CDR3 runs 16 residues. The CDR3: CASSYSPTSGGDEQYF. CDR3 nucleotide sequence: TGTGCCAGCAGTTACTCCCCGACTAGCGGGGGGGACGAGCAGTACTTC.

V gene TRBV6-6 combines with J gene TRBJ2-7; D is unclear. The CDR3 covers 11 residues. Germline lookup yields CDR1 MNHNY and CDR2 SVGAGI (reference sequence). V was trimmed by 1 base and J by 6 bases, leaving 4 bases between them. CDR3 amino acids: CASSYLAEQYF. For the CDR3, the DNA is TGTGCCAGCAGTTACTTGGCCGAGCAGTACTTC.